What follows describes a single TCR beta chain. There are many counts of this clonotype. The antigen it binds to is not known. No qualities accompany the bases; no much larger clone lies one base away. Receptors were amplified or captured by PCR. TCRdb names Illumina HiSeq 2500 as the instrument used. TCR libraries were prepared with molecular barcoding, using unique molecular identifiers to normalize TCRbeta repertoire quantification. TCRdb handled the public reads itself, with Q25 trimming in fastp and clone calling in MiXCR, and kept productive beta chains. Here each entry gathers all rows of one CDR3 protein and keeps the most common genes and DNA. A total of about 340,000 distinct CDR3 sequences appear in this sample, about 16% of them only once. Just over 40% of the sample comes from the top ten. The sample's treatment or condition label, in plain terms: allogeneic hematopoietic cell transplantation with graft depleted of TCRalphabeta T cells and CD19 B cells. The transplant recipients were children given TCRalphabeta/CD19-depleted allogeneic hematopoietic cell grafts.

The data originate from a study of T-cell reconstitution after alpha-beta-depleted transplantation in children (dated by TCRdb to between 2015 and 2016). Study-level background: Using TCR repertoire profiling, the study followed T-cell immune reconstitution in a quantitative way in children after TCRalphabeta/CD19-depleted allogeneic hematopoietic cell transplantation.

V is reduced by 5 bases and J by 6 bases, leaving a spacing of 24 bases between them. The CDR3 measures 16 amino acids from cysteine to phenylalanine. Of all the DNA, just the CDR3 is kept, 48 bases in frame from base 1. According to the germline V gene (reference sequence), CDR1 reads SGHKS and CDR2 reads YYEKEE. General study outcomes and caveats: About two months after transplant, the apparently early recovery of alphabetaT-cell counts reportedly depended on just several hundred clones that had expanded rapidly and came from non-depleted graft cells. Hyperexpanded clone frequencies declined over subsequent months; after one year, T-cell counts and TCRbeta diversity were mostly attributed to newly produced T cells. In some patients, the high TCRbeta diversity seen at day 60 was put down to recipient T cells and intrathymic progenitors that had survived conditioning.

The V and J genes are TRBV5-5 and TRBJ2-7, with the identity of the D gene unclear. This specimen consisted of PBMCs, mostly from graft donor cells, obtained 360 days after TCRalphabeta/CD19-depleted stem cell transplant. The receptor was isolated from a male patient between 2 and 15 years old who had a stem cell transplant for acute lymphoblastic leukemia, so the T cells may come from the graft donor. The CDR3 protein: CASRPSPIRPTAEQYF. In nucleotides, the sequence is TGTGCCAGCAGGCCGTCCCCAATTCGACCGACGGCCGAGCAGTACTTC.